This T cell receptor beta chain was profiled in a study of T cell repertoires in cytomegalovirus infection. About the study: Public signatures in TCR beta pointed to CMV infection and matching HLA type. Overall study results and limits: Frequencies of public TCR beta families were cumulated, and this identified carriers of CMV plus the relevant HLA.

V shed 5 bases and J shed 7 bases, with 12 bases lying between them. This CDR3 has 13 residues. Germline lookup yields CDR1 LNHDA and CDR2 SQIVND (reference sequence). A remark on this clonotype: Its antigen is unidentified.

TCRdb re-called the reads through MiXCR, storing one row per CDR3 protein. The sample has 600,000 to 700,000 distinct CDR3 sequences, roughly a third seen once. Here the sequenced sample was cultured PBMCs, taken from culture after CMV antigen stimulation. The receptor's source is a human donor in good health (CMV status not recorded). Some clones in this sample may be carry-over from other donors' samples. The chain has TRBV19 and TRBJ2-1, with a tentative D call TRBD2 (5 bases). The CDR3 loop reads CASSPAGLNEQFF. The DNA of the CDR3 is TGTGCCAGTAGTCCTGCGGGTCTGAATGAGCAGTTCTTC.